A selection of T cell receptor beta chains follows, all from one sample in a study of blood T cell repertoires in COVID-19. The data were produced by immunoSEQ multiplex PCR, yet TCRdb's version contains in-frame clones alone and is incomplete. Found here are about 200,000 clones, about 90% of them singletons; the top ten hold around 0.63%. Sequenced material: peripheral blood. These receptors were collected from a man aged 50 to 60 with acute or convalescent COVID-19. The CDR3 runs from the conserved cysteine through the conserved F or W.

v_gene,CDR3aa
TRBV18,CASSPGGGGGNQPQHF
TRBV6-5,CASSYSGASYNEQFF
TRBV6-1,CASSETRTHYGYTF
TRBV7-6,CASSPGLAGAYEQFF
TRBV5-8,CASIRGQSSYNEQFF
TRBV27,CASSFKDRGYYGYTF
TRBV4-1,CASSQPDNQPQHF
TRBV10-2,CASSESPAGGTEAFF
TRBV15,CATSGGRTNTGELFF
TRBV25-1,CASSEGHQLYEQYF
TRBV11-1,CASSRTGLNTGELFF
TRBV18,CASSRTGRDNEQFF
TRBV5-1,CASSLPEQLANYGYTF
TRBV10-3,CAISELRTSGPYNEQFF
TRBV5-1,CASSRWRGEDYGYTF
TRBV7-9,CASSSPPSLAGGVGETQYF
TRBV29-1,CSVRDRGNYGYTF
TRBV4-2,CASSPRTGVAGEDTQYF
TRBV6-2/TRBV6-3,CASSPYTASYGYTF
TRBV5-4,CASSFDSSSPDTQYF
TRBV3-1/TRBV3-2,CASSQTPSSYNSPLHF
TRBV11-2,CASSLGGQGGYTF
TRBV10-3,CAISLDSYLEQYF
TRBV6-5,CASSYSGPARGYEQFF
TRBV11-2,CASRYDRAGELFF
TRBV3-1/TRBV3-2,CASRPRGFGTDTQYF
TRBV29-1,CSVFPRQNMNTEAFF
TRBV2,CASSGQGGNTEAFF
TRBV27,CASSLSRDSLGEQYF
TRBV6-6,CASMNRDGSNQPQHF
TRBV18,CASSPQGQPGAYF
TRBV7-6,CASSLGAGADTQYF
TRBV3-1/TRBV3-2,CASSNRGAGEQYF
TRBV3-1/TRBV3-2,CASVRAGAHTDTQYF
TRBV19,CASSRDSSFQETQYF
TRBV6-5,CASRWGQGNYGYTF
TRBV5-5,CASSLKVAGNTIYF
TRBV28,CASEQGNTEAFF
TRBV5-6,CASSLAAGPLQPQHF
TRBV18,CASSPTRGEAFF
TRBV24-1,CATSDHGRALDTQYF
TRBV11-2,CASRSTGGGYTGELFF
TRBV20-1,CSASSGLYNSPLHF
TRBV5-1,CASSVDRGFHEQYF
TRBV19,CASSMTGTLEQYF
TRBV7-9,CASGGQPNSPLHF
TRBV2,CASSWGGEAWDYGYTF
TRBV5-6,CASSLEPSGKETQYF
TRBV9,CASSLLTSGTGLTDTQYF
TRBV10-3,CAISGEPSTDTQYF
TRBV4-2,CASSLGAGVPSGANVLTF
TRBV15,CATSRERVGQGGEKLFF